A selection of T cell receptor beta chains follows, all from one sample in a study of T cell changes during pregnancy in multiple sclerosis. The data were produced by immunoSEQ multiplex PCR, yet TCRdb's version contains in-frame clones alone and is incomplete. The table includes about 39,000 clones, approximately 94% detected once. The material was peripheral blood, obtained in the third trimester of pregnancy. The receptors shown here come from a female donor with multiple sclerosis, enrolled in a pregnancy study. Each CDR3 is given with its conserved first and last residue. D genes are given only for firm matches. Not every row has a clone size; where given, it reads once, few, many or a size class.

v_call: TRBV7-6; d_call: TRBD2; clone_size: -; j_call: TRBJ2-7; cdr3_nt: TGTGCCAGCAGCTTAGGGGAGCGGGGGGGCCGCTACGAGCAGTACTTC; cdr3_aa: CASSLGERGGRYEQYF
v_call: TRBV29-1; d_call: -; clone_size: -; j_call: TRBJ1-1; cdr3_nt: TGCAGCGTCCGCGGGATATTGAACACTGAAGCTTTCTTT; cdr3_aa: CSVRGILNTEAFF
v_call: TRBV30; d_call: TRBD1; clone_size: -; j_call: TRBJ1-6; cdr3_nt: TGTGCCTGGAGTCCCCCCGGGACAGACAATTCACCCCTCCACTTT; cdr3_aa: CAWSPPGTDNSPLHF
v_call: TRBV5-4; d_call: -; clone_size: -; j_call: TRBJ1-1; cdr3_nt: TGTGCCAGCAGCGCGAGGGGGGGAACGACTGAAGCTTTCTTT; cdr3_aa: CASSARGGTTEAFF
v_call: TRBV5-1; d_call: TRBD2; clone_size: once; j_call: TRBJ2-7; cdr3_nt: TGCGCCAGCAGCCCGGGACTAGCGGGACTGGGACTAAACTACGAGCAGTACTTC; cdr3_aa: CASSPGLAGLGLNYEQYF
v_call: TRBV9; d_call: TRBD1; clone_size: -; j_call: TRBJ2-5; cdr3_nt: TGTGCCAGCAGCCCTGGGCAGGGGGCTACTCAGACCCAGTACTTC; cdr3_aa: CASSPGQGATQTQYF
v_call: TRBV7-9; d_call: TRBD2; clone_size: -; j_call: TRBJ2-1; cdr3_nt: TGTGCCAGCAGCCCGAAGACTAGCGGTTTATACAATGAGCAGTTCTTC; cdr3_aa: CASSPKTSGLYNEQFF
v_call: TRBV27; d_call: -; clone_size: -; j_call: TRBJ2-5; cdr3_nt: TGTGCCAGCAGTTTTTTAACAGGGCTTGGAGAGACCCAGTACTTC; cdr3_aa: CASSFLTGLGETQYF
v_call: TRBV29-1; d_call: -; clone_size: -; j_call: TRBJ2-5; cdr3_nt: TGCAGCATCGATCAGGGGGGAAAGACCCAGTACTTC; cdr3_aa: CSIDQGGKTQYF
v_call: TRBV28; d_call: TRBD2; clone_size: -; j_call: TRBJ2-3; cdr3_nt: TGTGCCAGCAGTTCAACGGGACTAGAGGAGTCGACAGATACGCAGTATTTT; cdr3_aa: CASSSTGLEESTDTQYF
v_call: TRBV5-1; d_call: -; clone_size: -; j_call: TRBJ1-1; cdr3_nt: TGCGCCAGCAGCTTGTCAGTGGGACATGACGTATATGAAGCTTTCTTT; cdr3_aa: CASSLSVGHDVYEAFF
v_call: TRBV11-3; d_call: -; clone_size: -; j_call: TRBJ2-2; cdr3_nt: TGTGCCAGCAGCCCCAGGGGTAGGAGCACCGGGGAGCTGTTTTTT; cdr3_aa: CASSPRGRSTGELFF
v_call: TRBV5-1; d_call: -; clone_size: -; j_call: TRBJ1-1; cdr3_nt: TGCGCCAGCAGCCTTCGGACAGAAGCCTTGAACACTGAAGCTTTCTTT; cdr3_aa: CASSLRTEALNTEAFF
v_call: TRBV5-4; d_call: -; clone_size: -; j_call: TRBJ1-2; cdr3_nt: TGTGCCAGCAGATCCTCCCGGGGGGAGGATGGCTACACCTTC; cdr3_aa: CASRSSRGEDGYTF
v_call: TRBV7-6; d_call: -; clone_size: -; j_call: TRBJ1-2; cdr3_nt: TGTGCCAGCAGACCTTGGACAGTCTATGGCTACACCTTC; cdr3_aa: CASRPWTVYGYTF
v_call: TRBV5-1; d_call: -; clone_size: -; j_call: TRBJ2-1; cdr3_nt: TGCGCCAGCAGCTTGGGCAGCTACAATGAGCAGTTCTTC; cdr3_aa: CASSLGSYNEQFF
v_call: TRBV25-1; d_call: -; clone_size: -; j_call: TRBJ2-7; cdr3_nt: TGTGCCAGCAGTGAACGAAGGGGATACGAGCAGTACTTC; cdr3_aa: CASSERRGYEQYF
v_call: TRBV7-9; d_call: -; clone_size: once; j_call: TRBJ2-7; cdr3_nt: TGTGCCAGCAGCTATATTGGCGGCTACGAGCAGTACTTC; cdr3_aa: CASSYIGGYEQYF